This T cell receptor (beta chain) is drawn from a study of cytomegalovirus exposure and HLA in healthy donors. Donors in the study were healthy people who gave bone marrow. The sample holds a few counts of this clone. Its antigen is still unknown. The PCR was carried out with 60 Vbeta primers and 13 Jbeta primers. Generated by immunoSEQ multiplex PCR, the TCRdb table keeps only in-frame clones and is missing some. The data contain some 180,000 clones, over 80% of them singletons. The V end was cut by 1 base, the J end by 7 bases, with 11 bases between. Germline CDR1 and CDR2: SGHVS and FQNEAQ. The CDR3 runs 14 residues. Overall study results and limits: Reportedly, fewer N-insertions than the roughly 690-donor mean appeared in an Asian-associated ancestry cluster in a later analysis.

The source is a male donor in good health and CMV-seronegative. The sequenced material came from PBMCs. This chain joins TRBV7-8 and TRBJ2-1; D possibly corresponds to TRBD2 (5 bases). CDR3 sequence: CASSLDSAVNEQFF. The CDR3 DNA reads TGTGCCAGCAGCTTAGATTCAGCGGTTAATGAGCAGTTCTTC.